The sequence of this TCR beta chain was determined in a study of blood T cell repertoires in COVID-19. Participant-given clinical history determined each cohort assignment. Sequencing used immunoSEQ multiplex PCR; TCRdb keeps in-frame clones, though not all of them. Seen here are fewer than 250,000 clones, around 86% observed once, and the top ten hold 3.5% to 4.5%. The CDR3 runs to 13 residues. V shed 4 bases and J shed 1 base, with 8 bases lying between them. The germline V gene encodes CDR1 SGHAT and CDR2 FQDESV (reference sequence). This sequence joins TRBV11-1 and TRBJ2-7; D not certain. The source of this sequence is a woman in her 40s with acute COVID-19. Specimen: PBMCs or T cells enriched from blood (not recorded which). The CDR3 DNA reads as TGTGCCAGCAGCTACCAGGTGTCCTACGAGCAGTACTTC. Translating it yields CASSYQVSYEQYF.